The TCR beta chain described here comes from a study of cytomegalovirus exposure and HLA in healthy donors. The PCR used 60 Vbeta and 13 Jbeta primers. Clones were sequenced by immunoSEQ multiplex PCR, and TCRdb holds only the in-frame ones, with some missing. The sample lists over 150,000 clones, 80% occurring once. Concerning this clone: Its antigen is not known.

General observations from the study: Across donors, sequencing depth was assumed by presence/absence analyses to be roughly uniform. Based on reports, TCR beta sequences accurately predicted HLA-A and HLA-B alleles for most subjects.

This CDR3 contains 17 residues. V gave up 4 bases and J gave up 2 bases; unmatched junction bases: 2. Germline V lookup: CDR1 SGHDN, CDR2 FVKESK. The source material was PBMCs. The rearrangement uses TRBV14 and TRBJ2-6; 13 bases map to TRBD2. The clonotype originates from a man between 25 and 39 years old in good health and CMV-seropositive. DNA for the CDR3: TGTGCCAGCAGCCCCGGACTAGCGGGAGCTGGGGCCAACGTCCTGACTTTC. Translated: CASSPGLAGAGANVLTF.